The 20 T cell receptor beta chains presented below share a single source sample, sequenced in a study of blood T cell repertoires in COVID-19. TCRdb's copy holds only in-frame clones and misses some; the assay was immunoSEQ multiplex PCR. This table has about 300,000 clones, about 80% appearing once. Sequenced: peripheral blood. The origin of the receptors is a woman aged 50 to 60 who had recovered from COVID-19.

V usage is TRBV7-2 and J usage is TRBJ2-1; 8 bases are a match to TRBD2. Trimming removed 0 bases from V and 7 bases from J; junction bases left unmatched: 2. The CDR3 has 14 amino acids. The germline V gene encodes CDR1 SGHTA and CDR2 FQGNSA. The CDR3 sequence: CASSLAPGGNEQFF. CDR3 in DNA: TGTGCCAGCAGCTTAGCACCGGGGGGGAATGAGCAGTTCTTC.

The CDR3 sequence: CASSRTQGGGEKLFF. The CDR3 DNA follows: TGTGCCAGCAGCCGAACTCAGGGGGGAGGAGAAAAACTGTTTTTT. The chain has TRBV5-6 and TRBJ1-4; 7 bases agree with TRBD1. The germline CDR1 and CDR2 sequences are SGHDT and YYEEEE. V shed 4 bases and J 8 bases; nucleotides not matched to a gene: 11. The CDR3 is 15 amino acids.

This clone was seen only a few times. This sequence joins TRBV30 and TRBJ1-1; D is uncertain. Germline-derived CDR1 and CDR2 are GTSNPN and SVGIG (reference sequence). The V end lost 1 base, the J end lost 0 bases, and 9 bases lay between the germline ends. The CDR3 length is 14 residues. Here the CDR3 reads CAWSARRMNTEAFF. The CDR3 nucleotides read TGTGCCTGGAGTGCACGGCGGATGAACACTGAAGCTTTCTTT.

V usage is TRBV24-1 and J usage is TRBJ2-5, with 8 bases matching TRBD2. Germline V gives CDR1 KGHDR, CDR2 SFDVKD. This CDR3 comprises 15 residues. V was pared by 4 bases and J by 2 bases, with 5 bases of the junction left unmatched. CDR3 in DNA: TGTGCCACCAGTGACCCTAGCGGGCTTCAAGAGACCCAGTACTTC. Its translation is CATSDPSGLQETQYF.

V is TRBV7-8 and J is TRBJ1-2; D remains ambiguous. Germline-derived CDR1 and CDR2 are SGHVS and FQNEAQ. V was cut by 5 bases and J by 7 bases, with 14 bases left in between. The CDR3 runs 13 residues. The CDR3 sequence is CASSAMDRSGYTF. CDR3 DNA sequence: TGTGCCAGCAGCGCCATGGATAGGAGTGGCTACACCTTC.

The V call is TRBV18, the J call TRBJ1-6, with 8 bases that match TRBD1. The CDR3 is made up of 17 amino acids. Germline CDR1 KGHSH, CDR2 LQKENI. Germline trimming cut 3 bases from V and 5 bases from J; bases unmatched to any gene: 9. CDR3 DNA: TGTGCCAGCTCACCTCTCTCAGGGGGCTCTAATAATTCACCCCTCCACTTT. Amino acids: CASSPLSGGSNNSPLHF.

This chain uses TRBV6-5 with TRBJ2-2; D unclear. CDR1 is MNHEY, CDR2 SVGAGI, per germline. Trimming removed 5 bases at V and 6 bases at J, with 10 bases between. The CDR3 length is 13 residues. The chain's CDR3 is CASSPLRAGELFF. CDR3 nucleotide sequence: TGTGCCAGCAGTCCCTTACGGGCCGGGGAGCTGTTTTTT.

J is TRBJ2-2 and V is TRBV6-5; D is possibly TRBD2 (5 bases). Germline CDR1 reads MNHEY; CDR2 reads SVGAGI. Trimming removed 0 bases at V and 6 bases at J, with 8 bases between. The length of the CDR3 is 14 residues. In nucleotides, the CDR3 is TGTGCCAGCAGTTACTCGAATAGCGCCGGGGAGCTGTTTTTT. Protein: CASSYSNSAGELFF.

The chain is built from TRBV7-3 and TRBJ2-5; D possibly corresponds to TRBD1 (5 bases). V was shortened by 6 bases and J by 5 bases, with 10 bases between the two germline ends. The length of the CDR3 is 12 residues. CDR1 is SGHTA and CDR2 is FQGTGA in the germline V gene. The chain's CDR3 is CASSRGGETQYF. DNA for the CDR3: TGTGCCAGCAGTAGGGGTGGGGAGACCCAGTACTTC.

This chain uses TRBV28 with TRBJ2-7; no clear D. The CDR3 extends over 13 amino acids. Germline-derived CDR1 and CDR2 are MDHEN and SYDVKM. With 6 bases removed from V and 4 bases from J, the gap between germline ends came to 13 bases. Here the CDR3 reads CASSPGRVYEQYF. DNA for the CDR3: TGTGCCAGCAGCCCGGGTCGGGTTTACGAGCAGTACTTC.

V usage is TRBV24-1 and J usage is TRBJ1-2; a possible D gene is TRBD1 (6 bases). The ends were cut back, 7 bases at V and 5 bases at J, with 16 bases in the middle. This CDR3 contains 14 residues. Germline V gene sequence: CDR1 KGHDR, CDR2 SFDVKD. CDR3 sequence: CATSEGGLGYGYTF. CDR3 coding DNA: TGTGCCACCAGCGAGGGGGGGCTCGGGTATGGCTACACCTTC.

This rearrangement joins TRBV11-3 to TRBJ2-2; no clear D gene. The CDR3 spans 13 residues. Trimming removed 4 bases at V and 4 bases at J, with 7 bases between. Germline V gives CDR1 SGHNT, CDR2 YENEEA. This CDR3 is CASSSVFTGELFF. CDR3 nucleotides: TGTGCCAGCAGCTCAGTATTCACCGGGGAGCTGTTTTTT.

This chain links TRBV28 with TRBJ1-1, with TRBD1 identical over 9 bases. The CDR3 is 14 amino acids. The ends lost 3 bases at V and 5 bases at J; junction bases unmatched: 4. Germline V gene data show CDR1 as MDHEN and CDR2 as SYDVKM. CDR3 loop: CASSLPQGATEAFF. The CDR3 nucleotides read TGTGCCAGCAGTTTGCCACAGGGGGCTACTGAAGCTTTCTTT.

The chain uses TRBV7-8 and TRBJ2-5, with TRBD1 matching 10 bases. The V gene end was trimmed by 3 bases and the J gene end by 7 bases; junction bases not matched to a gene: 5. The V gene's germline CDR1 is SGHVS and CDR2 FQNEAQ. CDR3 size: 14 residues. CDR3 sequence (DNA): TGTGCCAGCAGCTTGTCCCGGGACAGGGGGACCCAGTACTTC. Translating it yields CASSLSRDRGTQYF.

The chain carries TRBV5-1 and TRBJ2-3; tentatively, D is TRBD2 (6 bases). This CDR3 spans 14 amino acids. Germline CDR1 reads SGHRS; CDR2 reads YFSETQ. Trimming took 4 bases from V and 5 from J, leaving 14 bases between them. This CDR3 reads CASSRGLGLDTQYF. The CDR3 region has the DNA TGCGCCAGCAGCAGGGGACTTGGTTTAGATACGCAGTATTTT.

This clone was counted only a few times. This chain's CDR3 is CASSPGGGEQYF. In nucleotides, the CDR3 is TGTGCCAGCAGCCCGGGCGGGGGCGAGCAGTACTTC. The chain links TRBV12-3 or TRBV12-4 to TRBJ2-7, with 7 bases lining up with TRBD2. This CDR3 is built from 12 residues. The ends lost 6 bases at V and 6 bases at J; junction bases unmatched: 5.

The rearrangement joins TRBV30 to TRBJ1-5, with D maybe TRBD1 (6 bases). The CDR3 consists of 13 residues. The V gene lost 0 bases and the J gene lost 6 bases, with 9 bases spanning the gap. Germline loops: CDR1 GTSNPN, CDR2 SVGIG (reference sequence). In DNA, the CDR3 is TGTGCCTGGAGTGTGGGGGCTGGTCAGCCCCAGCATTTT. This encodes CAWSVGAGQPQHF.

The rearrangement links TRBV3-1 (or the pseudogene TRBV3-2) to TRBJ2-2, with TRBD2 as a possible D gene (6 bases). The germline gives CDR1 LGHDT, CDR2 YNNKEL (reference sequence). CDR3 length: 17 amino acids. V lost 0 bases, J lost 2 bases, and 13 bases lay in between. This CDR3 is CASSQETCGDNTGELFF. DNA of the CDR3: TGTGCCAGCAGCCAAGAAACCTGCGGGGACAACACCGGGGAGCTGTTTTTT.

There are a few counts of this clone. The rearrangement links TRBV15 to TRBJ2-7, with D uncertain. The CDR3 spans 14 residues. Germline values: CDR1 LNHNV, CDR2 YYDKDF (reference sequence). Trimming removed 5 bases from V and 0 bases from J, with 11 bases in between. The CDR3 DNA sequence: TGTGCCACCAGCCTCGGCAGGCCCTCCTACGAGCAGTACTTC. This gives the protein CATSLGRPSYEQYF.

V and J are TRBV29-1 and TRBJ1-2; possible D gene TRBD1, 5 bases. There are 13 residues in the CDR3. CDR1 and CDR2 from the germline V gene are SQVTM and ANQGSEA. V lost 4 bases and J lost 4, with 13 bases in between. This CDR3 is CSVGRRGVYGYTF. The CDR3 DNA is TGCAGCGTTGGGCGGAGGGGAGTCTATGGCTACACCTTC.